This record covers a single T cell receptor beta chain. Its antigen is undetermined. This sample was taken from a study of shared clonotypes between healthy human individuals. The donor population consisted of healthy HIV-negative adults with no recent acute infections or vaccinations. In replicate PCRs of sorted subsets, around 0.2 ug DNA, roughly 31,000 T cell genomes, was used. Method: immunoSEQ multiplex PCR; TCRdb's copy keeps in-frame clones and lacks some. The sample has about 2.3 million clones; over 90% are singletons. Study results and caveats: Clonotype sharing among the donors was expected to vary with sequencing depth. Non-shared clonotypes displayed generation probabilities falling below those of clonotypes present in all four donors.

There are 13 residues in the CDR3. V lost 6 bases and J 4 bases, leaving 13 bases between the germline ends. Germline CDR1 is LGHNA and CDR2 is YNFKEQ. This sequence joins TRBV4-2 and TRBJ2-7; D is perhaps TRBD2 (6 bases). The sequenced material came from naive CD4+ T cells from PBMCs. Specified subset: CD45RA+ positively selected. This receptor was obtained from a man aged 18 to 30 in good health. Some clones in this sample may be carry-over from other donors' samples. The CDR3 DNA follows: TGTGCCAGCAGTCGGGAGTACCAATACGAGCAGTACTTC. It yields the protein CASSREYQYEQYF.